Given below is one T cell receptor beta chain in context. This clone was detected once. The specificity of this receptor is unknown. No base quality information exists; no much larger clone differs at one position. Per the germline V gene, ENHRY is the CDR1 and SYGVKD is the CDR2. Inclusive of the bounding cysteine and phenylalanine, the CDR3 is 15 residues long. Just CDR3 DNA is preserved here, 45 bases in frame from base 1. V and J are truncated by 0 bases and 6 bases respectively, leaving an intervening sequence of 14 bases. The sample's time point label, in plain terms: baseline before first vaccination. Vaccinee samples came from UK trials COV001 and COV002, including a single-blind randomized controlled phase 2/3 trial of AZD1222 (ChAdOx1 nCoV-19) in healthy adults. For TCRbeta chain sequencing, PBMC samples were collected from trial participants at day 0 and at day 28 after the second dose. The data were obtained in a study of T cell responses to AZD1222 COVID-19 vaccine (dated by TCRdb to the early 2020s). Broadly, across the study: AZD1222 recipients with second doses at about 4 weeks or about 12 weeks were pooled, because spike-specific TCR depth and breadth did not differ between schedules. Trial participants were enrolled by age into 18-55, 56-69 and 70-plus year subgroups, with 148, 28 and 57 TCR-sequenced participants respectively. A total of 230 to 250 trial participants underwent TCR sequencing, of whom 207 had received two doses of AZD1222 and around 25 had received two doses of the MenACWY control vaccine.

The CDR3 regions of human TCRbeta chains were analyzed by immunosequencing. As for the original processing: Repertoire TCRs were matched against a reference library of SARS-CoV-2-specific TCRs generated with the MIRA antigen-specificity platform. Breadth was defined as the fraction of unique TCRs that were SARS-CoV-2-associated, and depth was defined as the fraction of total T cells that were SARS-CoV-2-associated. Each spike-specific TCR was assigned to its reactive spike region and to a CD4 or CD8 class using the MIRA data. Log10-transformed breadth and depth values were compared by one-way ANOVA with Sidak's multiple comparisons tests. TCRdb's version of the immuneACCESS table is confined to in-frame rearrangements and falls short of the full clone set. An unresolved V gene accounts for under half of the shortfall where checked; the remainder is of unknown origin. The DNA gave D and trimming, while V, J and clone size come from that table. This sample comprises 100,000 to 150,000 clones, roughly nine tenths of them detected only once. Approximately 6.8% of the sample belongs to the ten largest clones.

Summary of the overall study and its limitations: Participants were mostly white British and included more females than males, and it was suggested by the authors that clonal diversity may have been underestimated. In the small 56-69-year group, the increase in depth fell short of significance, most likely because of low power. After two AZD1222 doses, both the breadth and the depth of spike-specific TCRs were significantly higher than at day 0 and than in MenACWY recipients. Vaccine-associated CD4 TCRs spanned the whole spike protein, with dominant responses in regions 160-218 and 743-854. Conclusions about previously exposed vaccinees are limited because only a handful of AZD1222 recipients were SARS-CoV-2 seropositive at baseline. Because no day 14 peak-response samples were available, the repertoires could be characterized only after the peak T cell response. Reportedly, close to half of the unique spike-specific TCRs recognized epitopes lying outside the regions that are mutated in the B.1.351 and B.1.1.7 variants.

The sequence was collected from an adult in good health. This specimen consisted of peripheral blood, obtained on day 0 of AZD1222 vaccination. The chain joins TRBV10-3 to TRBJ1-1; TRBD1 could be the D gene, as 5 bases match. DNA sequence: TGTGCCATCAGTGAGTCAGGGGTATTAGGGGCTGAAGCTTTCTTT. Its protein is CAISESGVLGAEAFF.